A single sample is the source of the 5 T cell receptor beta chains below, sequenced in a study of cytomegalovirus exposure and HLA in healthy donors. A multiplex PCR was run with 60 Vbeta primers and 13 Jbeta primers. Using immunoSEQ multiplex PCR, the repertoire was profiled, and TCRdb retains in-frame clones only, with some absent. The sample gives 120,000 or so clones, over 9.5% of which show up once; 4% to 5% is in the top ten. The source material was PBMCs. The receptors were gathered from a woman aged 18-29 years in good health and CMV-seropositive.

This clone was detected only a few times. The J gene is TRBJ2-7, the V gene TRBV7-6; 7 nucleotides align to TRBD2. CDR3 size: 12 residues. V lost 10 bases and J lost 11; bases outside the gene matches: 14. Germline CDR1 reads SGHVS; CDR2 reads FNYEAQ. CDR3 loop: CATRGAGTKEYF. CDR3 nucleotide sequence: TGTGCCACTCGCGGGGCAGGGACTAAGGAGTACTTC.

Relative to its sample, this clone is medium-sized (0.01 to 0.1%). The V call is TRBV6-4, the J call TRBJ2-3, with 9 positions matching TRBD2. After removal of 3 bases from V and 3 bases from J, the junction contained 1 base not matched to a gene. This CDR3 contains 14 residues. CDR1 and CDR2 from the germline V gene are MRHNA and SNTAGT. The CDR3 DNA sequence: TGTGCCAGCAGTGATGCGGGAGGGACAGATACGCAGTATTTT. It specifies CASSDAGGTDTQYF.

This chain joins TRBV5-4 and TRBJ1-4; 7 bases are shared with TRBD1. Germline CDR1 is SGHNT and CDR2 is YYREEE (reference sequence). The ends lost 7 bases at V and 12 bases at J; junction bases unmatched: 9. The CDR3 covers 12 residues. Written as DNA, the CDR3 is TGTGCCAGCTTCCGGGAAGGGACAGAACTGTTTTTT. Its protein product is CASFREGTELFF.

This clone was detected only a few times. The chain uses TRBV2 and TRBJ2-7, with D unclear. V lost 6 bases and J 3 bases, leaving 9 bases between the germline ends. CDR1 is SNHLY and CDR2 is FYNNEI in the germline V gene. The CDR3 loop spans 12 amino acids. The CDR3 DNA reads as TGTGCCAGCAGGGAAATCCTCTACGAGCAGTACTTC. Its translation: CASREILYEQYF.

This clone came up a few times. The chain couples TRBV2 to TRBJ1-2; D perhaps matches TRBD1 (5 bases). Germline assignment: CDR1 SNHLY and CDR2 FYNNEI. This CDR3 contains 14 residues. With 4 bases removed from V and 4 bases from J, the gap between germline ends came to 13 bases. The CDR3 nucleotides read TGTGCCAGCAGTGTCCAGGGCGTCGCCTATGGCTACACCTTC. It specifies CASSVQGVAYGYTF.